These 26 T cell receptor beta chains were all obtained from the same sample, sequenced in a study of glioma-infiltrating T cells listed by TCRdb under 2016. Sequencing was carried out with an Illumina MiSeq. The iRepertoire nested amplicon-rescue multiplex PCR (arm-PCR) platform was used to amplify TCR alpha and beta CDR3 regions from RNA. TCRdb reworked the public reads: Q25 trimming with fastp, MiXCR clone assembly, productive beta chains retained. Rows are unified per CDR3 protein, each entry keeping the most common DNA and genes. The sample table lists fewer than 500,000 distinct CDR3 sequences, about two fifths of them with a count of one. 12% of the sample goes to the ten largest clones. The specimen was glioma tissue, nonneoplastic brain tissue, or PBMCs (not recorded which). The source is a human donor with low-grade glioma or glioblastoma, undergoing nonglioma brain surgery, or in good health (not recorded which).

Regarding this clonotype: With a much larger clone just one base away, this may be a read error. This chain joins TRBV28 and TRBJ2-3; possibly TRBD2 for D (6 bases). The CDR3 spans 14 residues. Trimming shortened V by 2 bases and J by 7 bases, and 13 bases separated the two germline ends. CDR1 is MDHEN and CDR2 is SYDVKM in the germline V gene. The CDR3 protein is CASSLLGRGNTQYF. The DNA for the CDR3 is TGTGCCAGCAGTTTACTGGGACGGGGGAATACGCAGTATTTT. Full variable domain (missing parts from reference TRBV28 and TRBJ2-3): DVKVTQSSRYLVKRTGEKVFLECVQDMDHENMFWYRQDPGLGLRLIYFSYDVKMKEKGDIPEGYSVSREKKERFSLILESASTNQTSMYLCASSLLGRGNTQYFGPGTRLTVL.

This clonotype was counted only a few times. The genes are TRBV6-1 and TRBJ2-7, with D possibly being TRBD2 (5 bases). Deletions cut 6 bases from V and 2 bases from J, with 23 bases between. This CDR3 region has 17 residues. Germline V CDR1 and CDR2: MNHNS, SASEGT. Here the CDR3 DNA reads TGTGCCAGCAGCCGCAGACGCTTCGGGGATCTCCCCTACGAGCAGTACTTC. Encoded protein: CASSRRRFGDLPYEQYF.

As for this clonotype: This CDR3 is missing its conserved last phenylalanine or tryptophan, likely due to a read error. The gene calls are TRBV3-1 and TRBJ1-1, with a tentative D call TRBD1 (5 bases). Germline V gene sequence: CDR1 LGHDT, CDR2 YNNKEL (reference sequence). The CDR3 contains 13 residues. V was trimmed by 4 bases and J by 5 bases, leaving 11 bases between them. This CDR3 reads CASSPGGGTEAFL. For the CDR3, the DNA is TGTGCCAGCAGCCCAGGCGGGGGAACTGAAGCTTTCCTT.

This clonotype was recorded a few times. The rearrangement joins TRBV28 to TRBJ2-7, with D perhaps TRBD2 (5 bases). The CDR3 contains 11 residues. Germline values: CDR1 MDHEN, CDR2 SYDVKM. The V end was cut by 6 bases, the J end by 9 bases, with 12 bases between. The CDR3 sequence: CASRRGRGQYF. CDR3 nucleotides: TGTGCCAGCAGGCGTGGCCGGGGGCAGTACTTC.

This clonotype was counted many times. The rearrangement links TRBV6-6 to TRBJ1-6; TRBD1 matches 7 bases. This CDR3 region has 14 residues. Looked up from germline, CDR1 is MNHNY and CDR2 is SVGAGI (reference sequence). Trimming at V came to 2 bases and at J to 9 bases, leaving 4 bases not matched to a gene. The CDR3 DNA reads TGTGCCAGCAGTTACGAAACAGGGGTTTCACCCCTCCACTTT. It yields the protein CASSYETGVSPLHF.

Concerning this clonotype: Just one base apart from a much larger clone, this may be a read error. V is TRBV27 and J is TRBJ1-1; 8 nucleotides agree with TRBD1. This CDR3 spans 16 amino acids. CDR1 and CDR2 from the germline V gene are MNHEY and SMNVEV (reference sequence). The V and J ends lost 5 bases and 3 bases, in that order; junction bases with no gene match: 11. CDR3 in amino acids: CASSPNWTGRDTEAFF. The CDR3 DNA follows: TGTGCCAGCAGTCCAAACTGGACAGGGAGGGACACTGAAGCTTTCTTT.

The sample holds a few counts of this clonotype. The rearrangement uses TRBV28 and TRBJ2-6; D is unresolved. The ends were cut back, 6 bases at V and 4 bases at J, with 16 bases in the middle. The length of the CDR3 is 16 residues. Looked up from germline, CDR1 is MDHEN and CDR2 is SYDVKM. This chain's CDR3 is CASSRATTAGANVLTF. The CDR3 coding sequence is TGTGCCAGCAGCCGCGCAACCACCGCCGGGGCCAACGTCCTGACTTTC.

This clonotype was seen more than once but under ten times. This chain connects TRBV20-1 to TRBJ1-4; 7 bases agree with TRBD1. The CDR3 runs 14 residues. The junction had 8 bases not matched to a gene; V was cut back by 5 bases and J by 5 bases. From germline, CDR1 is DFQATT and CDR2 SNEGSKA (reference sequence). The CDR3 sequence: CSAPFGTANEKLFF. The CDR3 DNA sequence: TGCAGTGCTCCTTTCGGGACAGCGAATGAAAAACTGTTTTTT.

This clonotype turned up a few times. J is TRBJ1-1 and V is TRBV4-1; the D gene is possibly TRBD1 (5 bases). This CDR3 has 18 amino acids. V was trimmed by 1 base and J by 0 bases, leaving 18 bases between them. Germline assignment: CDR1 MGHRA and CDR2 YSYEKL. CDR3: CASSQGIPGLNMNTEAFF. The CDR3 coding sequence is TGCGCCAGCAGCCAAGGGATTCCGGGACTCAACATGAACACTGAAGCTTTCTTT.

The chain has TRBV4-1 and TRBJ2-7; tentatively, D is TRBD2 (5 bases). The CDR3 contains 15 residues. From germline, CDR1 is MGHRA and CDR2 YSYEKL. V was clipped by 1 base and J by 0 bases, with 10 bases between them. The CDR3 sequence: CASSQVALLSYEQYF. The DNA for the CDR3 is TGCGCCAGCAGCCAAGTAGCGCTCCTCTCCTACGAGCAGTACTTC.

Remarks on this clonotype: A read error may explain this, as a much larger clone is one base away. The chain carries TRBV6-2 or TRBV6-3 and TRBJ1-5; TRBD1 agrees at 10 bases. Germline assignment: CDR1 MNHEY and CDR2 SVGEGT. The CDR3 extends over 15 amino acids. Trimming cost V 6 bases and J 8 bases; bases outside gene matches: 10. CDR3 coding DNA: TGTGCCAGCAGAGTACGGGGACAGGGGTACAAGCCCCAGCATTTT. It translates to CASRVRGQGYKPQHF.

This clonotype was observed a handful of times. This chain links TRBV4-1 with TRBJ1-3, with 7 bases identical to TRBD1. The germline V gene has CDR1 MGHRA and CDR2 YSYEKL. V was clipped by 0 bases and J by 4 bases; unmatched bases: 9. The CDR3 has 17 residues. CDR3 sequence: CASSQESYRGSGNTIYF. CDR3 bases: TGCGCCAGCAGCCAAGAATCCTACAGGGGATCCGGAAACACCATATATTTT.

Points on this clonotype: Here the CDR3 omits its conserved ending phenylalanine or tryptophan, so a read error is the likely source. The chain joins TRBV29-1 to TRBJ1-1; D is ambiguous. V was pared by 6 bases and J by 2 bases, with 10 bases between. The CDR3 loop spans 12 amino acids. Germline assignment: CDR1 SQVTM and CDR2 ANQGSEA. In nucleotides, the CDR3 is TGCAGCGTCACCGACGGTAACACTGAAGCTTTCATT. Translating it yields CSVTDGNTEAFI.

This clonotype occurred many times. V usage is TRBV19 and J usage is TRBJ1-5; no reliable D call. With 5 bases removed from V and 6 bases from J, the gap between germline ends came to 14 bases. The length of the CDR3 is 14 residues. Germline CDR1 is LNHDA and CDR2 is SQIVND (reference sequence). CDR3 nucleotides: TGTGCCAGTAGTCATCGGCAAGCGGGTCAGCCCCAGCATTTT. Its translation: CASSHRQAGQPQHF.

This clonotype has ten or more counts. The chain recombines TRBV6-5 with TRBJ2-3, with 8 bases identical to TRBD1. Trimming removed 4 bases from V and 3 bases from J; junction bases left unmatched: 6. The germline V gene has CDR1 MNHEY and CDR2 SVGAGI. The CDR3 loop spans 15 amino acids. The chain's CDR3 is CASSSGQGTTDTQYF. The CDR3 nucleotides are TGTGCCAGCAGTTCCGGACAGGGAACTACAGATACGCAGTATTTT.

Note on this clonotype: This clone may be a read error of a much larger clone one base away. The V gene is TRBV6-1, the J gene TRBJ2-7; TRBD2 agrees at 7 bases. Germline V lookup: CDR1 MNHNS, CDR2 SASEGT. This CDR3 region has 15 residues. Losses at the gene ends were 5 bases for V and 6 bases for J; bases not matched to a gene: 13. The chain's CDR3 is CASSSIAGGVGEQYF. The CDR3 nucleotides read TGTGCCAGCAGTAGCATAGCGGGTGGGGTCGGCGAGCAGTACTTC.

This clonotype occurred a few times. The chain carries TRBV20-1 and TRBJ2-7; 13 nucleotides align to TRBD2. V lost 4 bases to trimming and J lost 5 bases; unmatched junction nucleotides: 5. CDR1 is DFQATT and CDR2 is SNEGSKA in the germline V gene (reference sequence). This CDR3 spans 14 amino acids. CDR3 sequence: CSATGTSGNNEQYF. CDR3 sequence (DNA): TGCAGTGCTACTGGGACTAGCGGGAACAACGAGCAGTACTTC.

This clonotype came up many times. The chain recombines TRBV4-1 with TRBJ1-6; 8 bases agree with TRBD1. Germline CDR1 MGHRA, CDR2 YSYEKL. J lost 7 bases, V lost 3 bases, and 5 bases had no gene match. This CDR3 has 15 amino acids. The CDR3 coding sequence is TGCGCCAGCAGCCAGACGACAGGGGTCAATTCACCCCTCCACTTT. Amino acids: CASSQTTGVNSPLHF.

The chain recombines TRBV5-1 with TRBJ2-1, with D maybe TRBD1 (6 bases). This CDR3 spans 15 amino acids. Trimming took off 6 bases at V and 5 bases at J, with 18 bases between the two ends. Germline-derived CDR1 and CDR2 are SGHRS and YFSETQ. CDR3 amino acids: CASIPYPGANNEQFF. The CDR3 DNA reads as TGCGCCAGCATTCCCTACCCAGGGGCAAACAATGAGCAGTTCTTC.

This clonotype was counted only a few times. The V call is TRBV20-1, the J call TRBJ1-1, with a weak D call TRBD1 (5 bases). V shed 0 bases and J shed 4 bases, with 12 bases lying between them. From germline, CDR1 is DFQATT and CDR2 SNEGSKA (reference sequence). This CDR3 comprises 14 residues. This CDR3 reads CSARDPGGVTEAFF. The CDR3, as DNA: TGCAGTGCTAGAGATCCGGGGGGAGTCACTGAAGCTTTCTTT.

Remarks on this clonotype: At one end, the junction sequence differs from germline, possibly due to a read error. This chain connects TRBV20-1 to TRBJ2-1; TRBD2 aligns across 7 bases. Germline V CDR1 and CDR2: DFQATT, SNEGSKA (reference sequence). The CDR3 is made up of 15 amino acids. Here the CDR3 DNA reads TGCAGTTCTAGCGGAATCCTCGGAAACTACAATGAGCAGTTCTTC. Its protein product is CSSSGILGNYNEQFF.

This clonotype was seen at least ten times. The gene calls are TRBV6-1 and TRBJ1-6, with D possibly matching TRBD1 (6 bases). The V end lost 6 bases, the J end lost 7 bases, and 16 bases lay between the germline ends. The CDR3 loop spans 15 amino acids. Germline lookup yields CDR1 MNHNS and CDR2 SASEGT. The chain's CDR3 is CASRGGAGRNSPLHF. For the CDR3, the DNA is TGTGCCAGCAGAGGGGGAGCAGGGCGGAATTCACCCCTCCACTTT.

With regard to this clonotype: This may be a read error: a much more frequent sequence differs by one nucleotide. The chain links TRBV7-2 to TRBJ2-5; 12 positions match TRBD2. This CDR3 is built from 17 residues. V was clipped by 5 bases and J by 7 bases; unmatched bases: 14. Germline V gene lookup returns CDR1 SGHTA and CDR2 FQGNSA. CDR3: CASSTTRLAGAGGTQYF. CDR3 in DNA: TGTGCCAGCAGCACCACTCGACTAGCGGGGGCCGGTGGGACCCAGTACTTC.

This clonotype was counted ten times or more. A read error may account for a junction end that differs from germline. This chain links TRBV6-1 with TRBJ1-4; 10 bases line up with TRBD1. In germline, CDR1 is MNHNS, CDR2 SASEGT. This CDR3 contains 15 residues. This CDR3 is CASREGTGANEKLFF. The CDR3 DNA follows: TGTGCCAGCAGAGAAGGGACAGGGGCAAATGAAAAACTGTTTTTT.

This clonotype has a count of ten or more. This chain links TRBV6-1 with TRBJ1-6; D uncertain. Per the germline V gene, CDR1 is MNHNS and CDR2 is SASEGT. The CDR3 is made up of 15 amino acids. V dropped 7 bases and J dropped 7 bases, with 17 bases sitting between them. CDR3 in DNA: TGTGCCAGCACTCAGAACGGCAACTGGAATTCACCCCTCCACTTT. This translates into CASTQNGNWNSPLHF.

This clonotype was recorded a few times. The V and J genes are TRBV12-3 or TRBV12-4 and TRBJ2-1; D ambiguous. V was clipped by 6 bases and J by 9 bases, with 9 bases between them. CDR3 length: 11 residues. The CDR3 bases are TGTGCCAGCAGCTACCTTCTTGAGCAGTTCTTC. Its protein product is CASSYLLEQFF.